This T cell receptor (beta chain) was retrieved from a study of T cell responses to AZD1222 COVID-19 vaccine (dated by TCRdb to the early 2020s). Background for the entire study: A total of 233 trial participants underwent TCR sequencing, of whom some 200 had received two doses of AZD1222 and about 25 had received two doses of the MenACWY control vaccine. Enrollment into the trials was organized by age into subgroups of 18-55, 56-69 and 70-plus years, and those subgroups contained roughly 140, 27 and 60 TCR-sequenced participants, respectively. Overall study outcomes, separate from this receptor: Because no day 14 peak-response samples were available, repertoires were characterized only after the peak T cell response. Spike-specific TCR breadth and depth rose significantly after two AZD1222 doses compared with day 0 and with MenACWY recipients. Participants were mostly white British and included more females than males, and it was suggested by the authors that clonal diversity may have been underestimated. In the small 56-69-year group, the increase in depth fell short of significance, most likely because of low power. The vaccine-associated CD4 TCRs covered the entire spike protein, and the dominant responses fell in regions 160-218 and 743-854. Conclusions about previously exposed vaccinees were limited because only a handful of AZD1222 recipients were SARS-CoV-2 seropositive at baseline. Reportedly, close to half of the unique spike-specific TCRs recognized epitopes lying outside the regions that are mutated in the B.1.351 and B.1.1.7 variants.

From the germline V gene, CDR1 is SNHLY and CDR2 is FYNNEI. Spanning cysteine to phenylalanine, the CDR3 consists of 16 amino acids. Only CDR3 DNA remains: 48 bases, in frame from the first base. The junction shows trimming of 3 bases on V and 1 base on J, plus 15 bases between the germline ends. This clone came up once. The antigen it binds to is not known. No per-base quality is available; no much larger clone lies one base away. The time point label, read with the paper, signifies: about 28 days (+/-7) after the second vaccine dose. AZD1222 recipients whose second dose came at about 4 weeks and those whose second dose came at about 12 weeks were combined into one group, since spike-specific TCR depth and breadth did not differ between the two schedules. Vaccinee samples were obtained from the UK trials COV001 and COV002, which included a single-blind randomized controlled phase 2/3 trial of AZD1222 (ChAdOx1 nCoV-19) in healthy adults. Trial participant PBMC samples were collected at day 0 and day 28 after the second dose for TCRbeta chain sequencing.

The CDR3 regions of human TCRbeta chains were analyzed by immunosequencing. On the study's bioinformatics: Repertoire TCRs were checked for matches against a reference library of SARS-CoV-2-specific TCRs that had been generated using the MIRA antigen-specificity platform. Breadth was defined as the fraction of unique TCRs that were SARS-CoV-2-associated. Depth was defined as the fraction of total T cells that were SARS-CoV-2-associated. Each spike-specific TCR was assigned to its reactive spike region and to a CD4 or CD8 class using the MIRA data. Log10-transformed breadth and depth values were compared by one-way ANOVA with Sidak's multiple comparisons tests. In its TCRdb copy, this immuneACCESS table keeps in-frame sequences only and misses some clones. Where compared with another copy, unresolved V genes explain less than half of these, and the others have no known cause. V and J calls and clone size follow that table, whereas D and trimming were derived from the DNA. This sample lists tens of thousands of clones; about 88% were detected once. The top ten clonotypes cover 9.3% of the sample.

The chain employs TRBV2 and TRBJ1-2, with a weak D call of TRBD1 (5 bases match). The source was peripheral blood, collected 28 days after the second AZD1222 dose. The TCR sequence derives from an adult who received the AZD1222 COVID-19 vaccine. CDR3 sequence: CASSDSLGRGNYGYTF. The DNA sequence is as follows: TGTGCCAGCAGTGATAGTTTGGGGAGGGGTAACTATGGCTACACCTTC. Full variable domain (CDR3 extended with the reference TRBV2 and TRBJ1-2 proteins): EPEVTQTPSHQVTQMGQEVILRCVPISNHLYFYWYRQILGQKVEFLVSFYNNEISEKSEIFDDQFSVERPDGSNFTLKIRSTKLEDSAMYFCASSDSLGRGNYGYTFGSGTRLTVV.